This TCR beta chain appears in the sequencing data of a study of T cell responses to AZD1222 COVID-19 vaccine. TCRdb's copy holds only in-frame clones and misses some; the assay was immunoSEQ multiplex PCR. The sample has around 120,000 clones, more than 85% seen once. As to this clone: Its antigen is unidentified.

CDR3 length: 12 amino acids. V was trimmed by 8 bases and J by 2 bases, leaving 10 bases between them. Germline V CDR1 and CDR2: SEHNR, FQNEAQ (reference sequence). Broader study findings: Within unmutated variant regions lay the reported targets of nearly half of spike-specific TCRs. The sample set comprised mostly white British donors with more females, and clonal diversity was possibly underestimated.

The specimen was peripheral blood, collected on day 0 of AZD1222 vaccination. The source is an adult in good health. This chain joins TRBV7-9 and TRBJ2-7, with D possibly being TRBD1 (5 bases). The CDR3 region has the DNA TGTGCCAGCGGCAGGGATCCCTACGAGCAGTACTTC. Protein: CASGRDPYEQYF.